These 21 T cell receptor beta chains came from one sample sequenced in a study of early T cells in non-severe SARS-CoV-2 infection. TCRdb independently ran MiXCR on the 5' RACE reads; one entry per CDR3 protein. The table has about 98,000 distinct CDR3 sequences, around 10% seen once; the top ten hold approximately 5.4%. The sequenced sample was whole blood. The receptor source for this set is an adult who was a healthcare worker with PCR-confirmed SARS-CoV-2 infection or an uninfected control (not recorded which).

This clonotype was found a few times. The V and J genes are TRBV7-2 and TRBJ1-5; D is perhaps TRBD1 (5 bases). V lost 3 bases and J 4 bases, leaving 13 bases between the germline ends. The CDR3 covers 15 residues. CDR1 is SGHTA, CDR2 FQGNSA, per germline. The CDR3 DNA sequence: TGTGCCAGCAGCTTGGGGCAGACTCCGAATCAGCCCCAGCATTTT. Its translation: CASSLGQTPNQPQHF.

About this clonotype itself: An end of the junction does not agree with germline; a read error may underlie this. The rearrangement uses TRBV12-3 or TRBV12-4 and TRBJ1-5; the D is unclear. The CDR3 has 16 amino acids. CDR3 bases: TGTGCCAGCAGCCCCAAGTTGCGGGGTAGCAATCAGCCCCGGCATTTT. Translating it yields CASSPKLRGSNQPRHF.

In its sample, this clonotype was seen many times. The chain is built from TRBV5-1 and TRBJ2-7; tentatively, D is TRBD2 (6 bases). Germline assignment: CDR1 SGHRS and CDR2 YFSETQ. V lost 0 bases, J lost 3 bases, and 10 bases lay in between. CDR3 length: 14 residues. In nucleotides, the CDR3 is TGCGCCAGCAGCTTGGCGGGGGACGACTACGAGCAGTACTTC. The encoded protein is CASSLAGDDYEQYF.

This clonotype has a count of ten or more. The chain is built from TRBV18 and TRBJ1-2, with a tentative D call TRBD1 (6 bases). V was clipped by 3 bases and J by 2 bases, with 10 bases between them. The CDR3 is 14 residues long. In germline, CDR1 is KGHSH, CDR2 LQKENI. In nucleotides, the CDR3 is TGTGCCAGCTCACCGACAGGCCGGAACTATGGCTACACCTTC. As protein: CASSPTGRNYGYTF.

Note on this clonotype: This may come from a read error, since a much larger clone is one base off. In nucleotides, the CDR3 is TGCGTCAGCACCCGACAGCCTAGCACAGATACGCAGTATTTT. Its translation is CVSTRQPSTDTQYF. V is TRBV5-1 and J is TRBJ2-3, with a tentative D call TRBD1 (5 bases). Germline CDR1 SGHRS, CDR2 YFSETQ. The CDR3 runs to 14 residues.

The rearrangement links TRBV5-1 to TRBJ2-5; D is possibly TRBD1 or TRBD2 (6 bases each). This CDR3 comprises 14 residues. Germline-derived CDR1 and CDR2 are SGHRS and YFSETQ. The V end lost 2 bases, the J end lost 5 bases, and 13 bases lay between the germline ends. The CDR3, as DNA: TGCGCCAGCAGCTTACGGGGGCCGGGGGAGACCCAGTACTTC. Translated, it gives CASSLRGPGETQYF.

This clonotype was detected many times. J is TRBJ2-1 and V is TRBV7-6; 10 bases are a match to TRBD1. V gave up 3 bases and J gave up 0 bases; unmatched junction bases: 2. Germline CDR1 is SGHVS and CDR2 is FNYEAQ. This CDR3 region has 16 residues. CDR3 in amino acids: CASSFGQGGSYNEQFF. CDR3 coding DNA: TGTGCCAGCAGCTTCGGACAGGGGGGCTCCTACAATGAGCAGTTCTTC.

In this sample, this clonotype turned up a few times. The V gene is TRBV15, the J gene TRBJ2-2; no clear D gene. The CDR3 has 18 amino acids. V was shortened by 3 bases and J by 0 bases, with 17 bases between the two germline ends. CDR1 is LNHNV, CDR2 YYDKDF, per germline (reference sequence). The CDR3 DNA is TGTGCCACCAGCAGCCCTAGGCGAGGAACCGCGAACACCGGGGAGCTGTTTTTT. This encodes CATSSPRRGTANTGELFF.

This clonotype was seen only a few times. The chain couples TRBV2 to TRBJ1-5; D unresolved. The V end was cut by 4 bases, the J end by 6 bases, with 13 bases between. Germline V gene lookup returns CDR1 SNHLY and CDR2 FYNNEI. The CDR3 runs 14 residues. The DNA of the CDR3 is TGTGCCAGCAGTGCATCCCGGGCCCCTCAGCCCCAGCATTTT. It encodes CASSASRAPQPQHF.

This clonotype came up a few times. This rearrangement joins TRBV7-6 to TRBJ2-5; perhaps TRBD1 as D (6 bases). The CDR3 has 16 residues. The germline gives CDR1 SGHVS, CDR2 FNYEAQ. V was pared by 1 base and J by 2 bases, with 14 bases between. The CDR3 sequence: CASSLVGQTNQETQYF. In DNA, the CDR3 is TGTGCCAGCAGCTTAGTTGGACAGACAAATCAAGAGACCCAGTACTTC.

The chain links TRBV2 to TRBJ2-7; the D is unclear. Trimming took off 7 bases at V and 0 bases at J, with 16 bases between the two ends. CDR1 is SNHLY, CDR2 FYNNEI, per germline. This CDR3 region has 15 residues. This CDR3 reads CASTLGTYLSYEQYF. Here the CDR3 DNA reads TGTGCCAGCACTCTCGGCACCTACCTCTCCTACGAGCAGTACTTC. The full variable domain, completed using reference TRBV2 and TRBJ2-7, is EPEVTQTPSHQVTQMGQEVILRCVPISNHLYFYWYRQILGQKVEFLVSFYNNEISEKSEIFDDQFSVERPDGSNFTLKIRSTKLEDSAMYFCASTLGTYLSYEQYFGPGTRLTVT.

The CDR3 nucleotides read TGTGCCAGCAGGGGCCGGGAGGGGGAATTGACCGAAGCTTTCTTT. This sequence encodes CASRGREGELTEAFF. This sequence joins TRBV2 and TRBJ1-1; possibly TRBD1 for D (6 bases). The V gene lost 6 bases and the J gene lost 8 bases, with 22 bases spanning the gap. This CDR3 is built from 15 residues. CDR1 and CDR2 from the germline V gene are SNHLY and FYNNEI.

This clonotype was observed a handful of times. Here the CDR3 omits its conserved ending phenylalanine or tryptophan, so a read error is the likely source. It is unclear where the CDR3 begins or ends on the DNA, so no DNA is shown, and the CDR3 is as TCRdb lists it. The chain is built from TRBV2 and TRBJ2-5; the D call in the table, TRBD2, was not verified against the DNA. CDR1 and CDR2 from the germline V gene are SNHLY and FYNNEI. The CDR3 region is 12 residues in length, termini included. The CDR3 loop reads CASSDGLAGGPN.

The V gene is TRBV29-1, the J gene TRBJ2-1, with TRBD2 identical over 14 bases. V shed 6 bases and J 8 bases; nucleotides not matched to a gene: 9. Germline V gives CDR1 SQVTM, CDR2 ANQGSEA. The CDR3 length is 15 residues. The CDR3 protein is CSVGGTSGRWDEQFF. The CDR3 bases are TGCAGCGTGGGTGGGACTAGCGGGAGATGGGATGAGCAGTTCTTC.

This clonotype was detected only a few times. CDR3 nucleotides: TGCGCCAGCAGCTTGGATGGCCCAACACAAGAGACCCAGTACTTC. It translates to CASSLDGPTQETQYF. The rearrangement links TRBV5-1 to TRBJ2-5; D remains unclear. Germline V gives CDR1 SGHRS, CDR2 YFSETQ. The CDR3 loop spans 15 amino acids. Deletions cut 0 bases from V and 2 bases from J, with 11 bases between.

This clonotype was detected many times. V usage is TRBV29-1 and J usage is TRBJ2-1; 7 bases align to TRBD2. Germline V lookup: CDR1 SQVTM, CDR2 ANQGSEA. V lost 8 bases, J lost 1 base, and 11 bases stayed unmatched. The length of the CDR3 is 15 residues. For the CDR3, the DNA is TGCAGCTCACGGACTAGACGGGATTCCTACAATGAGCAGTTCTTC. Encoded protein: CSSRTRRDSYNEQFF.

This clonotype was recorded a few times. The chain links TRBV7-2 to TRBJ2-5; D is unresolved. Trimming removed 1 base from V and 5 bases from J, with 8 bases in between. The germline CDR1 and CDR2 sequences are SGHTA and FQGNSA. This CDR3 region has 13 residues. CDR3 nucleotides: TGTGCCAGCAGCTTAGGACACGGCGAGACCCAGTACTTC. Translated, it gives CASSLGHGETQYF.

This clonotype was detected only a few times. The V call is TRBV11-2, the J call TRBJ1-2; weak D call: TRBD1 (5 bases). This CDR3 region has 15 residues. V lost 7 bases to trimming and J lost 1 base, with 16 bases between them. Germline V lookup: CDR1 SGHAT, CDR2 FQNNGV. CDR3 amino acids: CASTPGRDSNYGYTF. DNA of the CDR3: TGTGCCAGCACCCCAGGGAGAGACAGTAACTATGGCTACACCTTC.

This clonotype was counted a few times. This sequence joins TRBV5-6 and TRBJ1-2; 8 nucleotides line up with TRBD1. Germline loops: CDR1 SGHDT, CDR2 YYEEEE. The trim removed 4 bases at V and 6 bases at J, leaving 5 bases unmatched. This CDR3 is 13 amino acids long. CDR3 sequence (DNA): TGTGCCAGCAGCGCGGGACAGGCGAATGGCTACACCTTC. Protein: CASSAGQANGYTF.

This clonotype was seen many times. The J gene is TRBJ1-6, the V gene TRBV4-2, with 8 bases that match TRBD1. The CDR3 loop spans 18 amino acids. Germline CDR1 and CDR2: LGHNA and YNFKEQ. V lost 1 base and J lost 6; bases outside the gene matches: 11. For the CDR3, the DNA is TGTGCCAGCAGCCAAGCCCCTACTGGACAGGGAGCTAATTCACCCCTCCACTTT. Its translation: CASSQAPTGQGANSPLHF.

This clonotype was picked up many times. The rearrangement joins TRBV5-1 to TRBJ2-1; D remains unclear. V was pared by 0 bases and J by 1 base, with 8 bases between. Germline CDR1 is SGHRS and CDR2 is YFSETQ. This CDR3 is 15 amino acids long. CDR3 nucleotides: TGCGCCAGCAGCTTGGTGGCTGAATCCTACAATGAGCAGTTCTTC. Protein product: CASSLVAESYNEQFF. Looking up the rest from reference TRBV5-1 and TRBJ2-1 gives the full variable domain: KAGVTQTPRYLIKTRGQQVTLSCSPISGHRSVSWYQQTPGQGLQFLFEYFSETQRNKGNFPGRFSGRQFSNSRSEMNVSTLELGDSALYLCASSLVAESYNEQFFGPGTRLTVL.